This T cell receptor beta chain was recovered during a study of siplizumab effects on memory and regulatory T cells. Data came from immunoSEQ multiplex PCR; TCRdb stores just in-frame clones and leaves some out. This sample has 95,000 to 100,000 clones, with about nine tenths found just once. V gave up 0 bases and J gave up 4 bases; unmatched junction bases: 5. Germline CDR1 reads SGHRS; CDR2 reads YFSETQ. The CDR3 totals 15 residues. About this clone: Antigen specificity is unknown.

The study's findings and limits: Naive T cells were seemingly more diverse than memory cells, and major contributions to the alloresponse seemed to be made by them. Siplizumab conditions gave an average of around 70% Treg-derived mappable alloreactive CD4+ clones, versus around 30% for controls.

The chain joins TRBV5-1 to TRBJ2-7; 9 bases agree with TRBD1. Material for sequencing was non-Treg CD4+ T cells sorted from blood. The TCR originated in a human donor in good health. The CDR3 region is CASSLARDRVYEQYF. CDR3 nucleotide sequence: TGCGCCAGCAGCTTGGCCCGGGACAGGGTTTACGAGCAGTACTTC.